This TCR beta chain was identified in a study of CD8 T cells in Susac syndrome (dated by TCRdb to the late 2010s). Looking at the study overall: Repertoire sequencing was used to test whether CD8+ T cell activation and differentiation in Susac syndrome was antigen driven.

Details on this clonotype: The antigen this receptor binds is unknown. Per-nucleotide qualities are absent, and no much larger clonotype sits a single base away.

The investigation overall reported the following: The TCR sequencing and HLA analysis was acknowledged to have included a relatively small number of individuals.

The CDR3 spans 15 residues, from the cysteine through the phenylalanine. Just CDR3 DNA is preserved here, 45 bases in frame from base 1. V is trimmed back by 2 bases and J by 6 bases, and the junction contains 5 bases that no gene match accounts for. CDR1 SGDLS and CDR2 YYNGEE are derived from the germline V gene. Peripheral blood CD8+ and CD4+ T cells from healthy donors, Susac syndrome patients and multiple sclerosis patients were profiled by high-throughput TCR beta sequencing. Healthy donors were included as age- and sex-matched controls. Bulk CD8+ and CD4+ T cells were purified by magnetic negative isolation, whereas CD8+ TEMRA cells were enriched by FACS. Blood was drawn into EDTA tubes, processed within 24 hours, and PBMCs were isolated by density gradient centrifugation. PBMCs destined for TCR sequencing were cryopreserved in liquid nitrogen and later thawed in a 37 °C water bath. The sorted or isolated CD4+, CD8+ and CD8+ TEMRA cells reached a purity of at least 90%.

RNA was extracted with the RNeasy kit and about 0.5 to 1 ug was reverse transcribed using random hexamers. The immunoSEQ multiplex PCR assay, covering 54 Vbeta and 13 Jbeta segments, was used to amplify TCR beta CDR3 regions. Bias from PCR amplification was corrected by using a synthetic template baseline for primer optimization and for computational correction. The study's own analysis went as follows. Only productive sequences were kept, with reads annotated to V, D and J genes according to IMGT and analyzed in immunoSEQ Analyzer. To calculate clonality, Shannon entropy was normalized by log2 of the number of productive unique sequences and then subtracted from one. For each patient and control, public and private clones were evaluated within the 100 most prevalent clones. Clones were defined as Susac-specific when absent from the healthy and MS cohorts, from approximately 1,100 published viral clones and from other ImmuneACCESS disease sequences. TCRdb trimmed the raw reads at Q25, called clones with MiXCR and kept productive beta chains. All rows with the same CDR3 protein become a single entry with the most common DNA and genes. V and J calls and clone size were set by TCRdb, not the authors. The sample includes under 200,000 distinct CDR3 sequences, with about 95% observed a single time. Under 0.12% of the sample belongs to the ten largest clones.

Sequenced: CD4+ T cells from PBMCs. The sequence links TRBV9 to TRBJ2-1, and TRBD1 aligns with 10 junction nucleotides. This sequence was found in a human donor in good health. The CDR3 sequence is CASSVGDRGPNEQFF. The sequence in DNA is TGTGCCAGCAGCGTGGGGGACAGGGGACCCAATGAGCAGTTCTTC.